This record concerns one T cell receptor beta chain sequence. This sequence may be a read error, since a much larger clone differs from it by one base. The data originate from a study of Graves' ophthalmopathy and Graves' hyperthyroidism. TCR beta CDR3 amplification used RNA transcripts. The first-round RT-PCR employed HTBI primers together with the Qiagen OneStep RT-PCR kit. A multiplex PCR was then performed as the second round. TCRdb used MiXCR to reprocess the multiplex PCR reads, holding one entry per CDR3 protein. The data show about 600,000 distinct CDR3 sequences, with 35% to 40% seen just once and about 4.1% held by the top ten. V lost 4 bases to trimming and J lost 1 base; unmatched junction nucleotides: 11. Germline assignment: CDR1 SNHLY and CDR2 FYNNEI. The CDR3 covers 17 residues.

The TCR comes from an adult man with Graves' hyperthyroidism. The sequencing input was peripheral blood or thyroid tissue (not recorded which). This chain connects TRBV2 to TRBJ1-2; 8 nucleotides match TRBD1. CDR3 region: CASSGDRWTGINYGYTF. The CDR3 DNA sequence: TGTGCCAGCAGTGGAGATCGGTGGACAGGGATTAACTATGGCTACACCTTC.